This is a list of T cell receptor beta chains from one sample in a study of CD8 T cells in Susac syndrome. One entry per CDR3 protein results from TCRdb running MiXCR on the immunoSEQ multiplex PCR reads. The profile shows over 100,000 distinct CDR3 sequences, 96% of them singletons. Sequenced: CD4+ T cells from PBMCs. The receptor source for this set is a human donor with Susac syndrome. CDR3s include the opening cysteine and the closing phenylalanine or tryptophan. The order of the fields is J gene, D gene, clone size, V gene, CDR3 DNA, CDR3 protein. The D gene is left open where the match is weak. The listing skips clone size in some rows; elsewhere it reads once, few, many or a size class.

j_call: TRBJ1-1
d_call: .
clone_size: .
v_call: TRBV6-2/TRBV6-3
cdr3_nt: TGTGCCAGCAGCATCCGGGGGCTGAACACTGAAGCTTTCTTT
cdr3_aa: CASSIRGLNTEAFF

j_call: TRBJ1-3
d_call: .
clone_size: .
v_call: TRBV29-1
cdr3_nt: TGCAGCGTAATGAGGGGTTACTCTGGAAACACCATATATTTT
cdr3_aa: CSVMRGYSGNTIYF

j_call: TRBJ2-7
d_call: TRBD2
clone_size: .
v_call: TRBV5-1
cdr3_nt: TGCGCCAGCAGCTGGACTAGCAGCTACGAGCAGTACTTC
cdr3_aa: CASSWTSSYEQYF

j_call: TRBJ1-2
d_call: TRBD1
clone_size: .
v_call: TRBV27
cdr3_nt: TGTGCCAGCAGTTTAGGTCGGACAGGCGATGGCTACACCTTC
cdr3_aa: CASSLGRTGDGYTF

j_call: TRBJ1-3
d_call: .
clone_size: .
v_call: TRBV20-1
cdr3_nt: TGCAGTGCTAGGTCCAGACCTGGAAACACCATATATTTT
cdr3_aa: CSARSRPGNTIYF

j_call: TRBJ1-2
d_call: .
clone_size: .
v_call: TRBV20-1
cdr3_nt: TGCAGTGCTAGAACCCGGCCCGGGGCAGACGGCTACACCTTC
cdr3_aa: CSARTRPGADGYTF

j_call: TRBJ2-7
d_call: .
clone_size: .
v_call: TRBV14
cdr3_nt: TGTGCCAGCAGCCCCCTGAACGGGGGCGACGAGCAGTACTTC
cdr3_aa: CASSPLNGGDEQYF

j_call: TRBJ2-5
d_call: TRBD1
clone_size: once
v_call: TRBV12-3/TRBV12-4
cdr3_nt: TGTGCCAGCAGTTTAGCGACAGGGGGAAGATGGACCCAGTACTTC
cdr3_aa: CASSLATGGRWTQYF

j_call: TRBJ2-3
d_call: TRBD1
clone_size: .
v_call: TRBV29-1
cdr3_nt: TGCAGCGCCGCTGACAGGGGTTCCCCAGATACGCAGTATTTT
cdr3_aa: CSAADRGSPDTQYF

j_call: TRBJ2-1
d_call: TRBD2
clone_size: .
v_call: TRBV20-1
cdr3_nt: TGCAGTGCTTTAGCGGGAGGAGCATACAATGAGCAGTTCTTC
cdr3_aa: CSALAGGAYNEQFF

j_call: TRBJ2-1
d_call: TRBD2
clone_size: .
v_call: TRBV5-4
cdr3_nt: TGTGCCAGCAGCTTGGGCAGCGGGAGCCTGGGGGCTGAGCAGTTCTTC
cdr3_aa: CASSLGSGSLGAEQFF

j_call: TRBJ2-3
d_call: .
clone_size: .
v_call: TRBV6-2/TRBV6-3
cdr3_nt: TGTGCCAGCAGCCCTCTTTCGGGGCACCAGTATTTT
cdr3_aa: CASSPLSGHQYF

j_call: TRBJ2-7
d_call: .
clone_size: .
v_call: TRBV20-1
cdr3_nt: TGCAGTGCTAGGAGTGACAGCACCCTCTCAGAGGAGCAGTACTTC
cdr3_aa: CSARSDSTLSEEQYF

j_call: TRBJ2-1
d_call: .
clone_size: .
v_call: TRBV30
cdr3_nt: TGTGCCTCCACCGCTCCTAGCAGATACAATGAGCAGTTCTTC
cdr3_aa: CASTAPSRYNEQFF

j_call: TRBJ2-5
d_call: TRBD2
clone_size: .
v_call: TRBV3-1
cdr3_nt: TGTGCCAGCAGCCTTAGGACTAGCGGGAACACCCAGTACTTC
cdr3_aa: CASSLRTSGNTQYF

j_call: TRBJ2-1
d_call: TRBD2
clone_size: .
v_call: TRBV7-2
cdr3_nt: TGTGCCAGCACCATCAAGAGTGGCGGGAGCATCAATGAGCAGTTCTTC
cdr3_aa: CASTIKSGGSINEQFF

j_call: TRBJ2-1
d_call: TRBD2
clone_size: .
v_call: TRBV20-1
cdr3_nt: TGCAGTGCGGTCGGACTAGCGGGAGGCCAACCGCTCATCTACAATGAGCAGTTCTTC
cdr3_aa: CSAVGLAGGQPLIYNEQFF

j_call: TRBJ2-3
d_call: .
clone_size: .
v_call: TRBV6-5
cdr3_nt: TGTGCCAGCAGAGGGGTGGATACGCAGTATTTT
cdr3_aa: CASRGVDTQYF

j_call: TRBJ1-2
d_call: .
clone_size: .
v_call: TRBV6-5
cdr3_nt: TGTGCCAGCAGGTCCCTTGATGGCTACACCTTC
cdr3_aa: CASRSLDGYTF

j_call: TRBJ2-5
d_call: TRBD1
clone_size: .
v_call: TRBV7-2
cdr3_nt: TGTGCCAGCAGCTCGGGACAGGGTTACCAAGAGACCCAGTACTTC
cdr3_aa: CASSSGQGYQETQYF

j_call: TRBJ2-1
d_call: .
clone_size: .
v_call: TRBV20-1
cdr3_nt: TGCGGAGTGGACAAGCAGGGTTACAATGAGCAGTTCTTC
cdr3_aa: CGVDKQGYNEQFF

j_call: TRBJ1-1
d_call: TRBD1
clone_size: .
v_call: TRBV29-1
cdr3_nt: TGCAGCGTTGAAGGCCGGACAGGGAACACTGAAGCTTTCTTT
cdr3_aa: CSVEGRTGNTEAFF

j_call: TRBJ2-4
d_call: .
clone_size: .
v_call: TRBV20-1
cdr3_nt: TGCAGTGCTAGAGGGCCCGCGGTGGTAGCCAAAAACATTCAGTACTTC
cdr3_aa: CSARGPAVVAKNIQYF

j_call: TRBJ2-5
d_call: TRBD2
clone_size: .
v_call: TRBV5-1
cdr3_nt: TGCGCCAGCAGCCTTGGGACTAGCGGGAGGGGAGAGACCCAGTACTTC
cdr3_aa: CASSLGTSGRGETQYF

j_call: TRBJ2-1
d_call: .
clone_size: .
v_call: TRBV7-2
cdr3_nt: TGTGCCAGCAGCCAGGACTTTAGCTCCTACAATGAGCAGTTCTTC
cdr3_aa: CASSQDFSSYNEQFF

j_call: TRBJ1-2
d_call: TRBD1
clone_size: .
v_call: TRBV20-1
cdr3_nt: TGCAGTGCTCGGACAGGGAAGGATGGCTACACCTTC
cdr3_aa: CSARTGKDGYTF

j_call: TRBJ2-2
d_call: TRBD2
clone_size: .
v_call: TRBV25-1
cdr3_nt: TGTGCCAGCAGTGAAGGGACTAGCGGTTACACCGGGGAGCTGTTTTTT
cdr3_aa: CASSEGTSGYTGELFF

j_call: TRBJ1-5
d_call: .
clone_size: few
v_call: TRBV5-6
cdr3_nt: TGTGCCAGCAGCTTGGGTGGATATAGCAATCAGCCCCAGCATTTT
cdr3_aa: CASSLGGYSNQPQHF

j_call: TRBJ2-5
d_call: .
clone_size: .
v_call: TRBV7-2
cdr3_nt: TGTGCCAGCAGCCCCCTCGGGGAAGTTCAAGAGACCCAGTACTTC
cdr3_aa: CASSPLGEVQETQYF

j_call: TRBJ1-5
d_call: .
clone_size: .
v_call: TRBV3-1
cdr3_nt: TGTGCCAGCAGCCAAGAGGGCACAGGCAATCAGCCCCAGCATTTT
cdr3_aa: CASSQEGTGNQPQHF

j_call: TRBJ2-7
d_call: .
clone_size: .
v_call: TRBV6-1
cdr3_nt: TGTGCCAGCAGTGAAAGTAGAGGCGTCGGCGAGCAGTACTTC
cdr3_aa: CASSESRGVGEQYF

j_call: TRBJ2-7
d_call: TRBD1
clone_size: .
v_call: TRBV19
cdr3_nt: TGTGCCAGTAGTATGTGGACAGGGAGCTCCTACGAGCAGTACTTC
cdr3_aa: CASSMWTGSSYEQYF

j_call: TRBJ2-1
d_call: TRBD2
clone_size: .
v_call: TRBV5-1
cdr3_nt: TGCGCCAGCAGCTTGGGATCTAGCGGGAGGGCCTACAATGAGCAGTTCTTC
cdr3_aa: CASSLGSSGRAYNEQFF

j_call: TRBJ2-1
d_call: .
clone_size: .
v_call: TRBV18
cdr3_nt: TGTGCCAGCTCGCCTAGCGAAGAGCAGTTCTTC
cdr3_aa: CASSPSEEQFF

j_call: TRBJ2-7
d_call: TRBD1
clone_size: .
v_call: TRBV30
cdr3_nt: TGTGCCTGGAGACTCCGGGGACAGGGGTACGAGCAGTACTTC
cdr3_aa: CAWRLRGQGYEQYF

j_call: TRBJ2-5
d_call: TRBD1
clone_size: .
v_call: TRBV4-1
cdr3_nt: TGCGCCAGCAGCCAAACCAGGGGGGAGACCCAGTACTTC
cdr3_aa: CASSQTRGETQYF

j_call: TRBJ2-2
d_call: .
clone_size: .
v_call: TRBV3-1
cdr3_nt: TGTGCCAGCAGCCAGCTCCCAGGGTACGGCACCGGGGAGCTGTTTTTT
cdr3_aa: CASSQLPGYGTGELFF

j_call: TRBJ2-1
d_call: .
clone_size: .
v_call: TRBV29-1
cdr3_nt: TGCAGCGTTGAAGTGAGGGGCTTGAGGAGGGAGCGCTACAATGAGCAGTTCTTC
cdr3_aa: CSVEVRGLRRERYNEQFF

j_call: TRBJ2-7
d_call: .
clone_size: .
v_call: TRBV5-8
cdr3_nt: TGTGCCAGCAGCTTGGGGCAGGGAAAGCGGTACGAGCAGTACTTC
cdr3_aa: CASSLGQGKRYEQYF

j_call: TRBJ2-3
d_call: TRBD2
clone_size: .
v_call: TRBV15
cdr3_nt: TGTGCCACCAGCAGACCAGCGGGAGTAAGGGGAGATACGCAGTATTTT
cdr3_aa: CATSRPAGVRGDTQYF

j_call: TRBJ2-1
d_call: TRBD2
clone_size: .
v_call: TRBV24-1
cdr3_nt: TGTGCCACCTCAGATAGCGGGTTGGTTGAGCAGTTCTTC
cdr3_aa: CATSDSGLVEQFF

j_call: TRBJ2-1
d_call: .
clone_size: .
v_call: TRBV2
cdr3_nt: TGTGCCAGCAGTGAACTGGGATACAATGAGCAGTTCTTC
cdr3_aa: CASSELGYNEQFF

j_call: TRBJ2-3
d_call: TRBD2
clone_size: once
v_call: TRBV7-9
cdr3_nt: TGTGCCAGCGTTATAGCGGGAGGCACAGATACGCAGTATTTT
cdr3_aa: CASVIAGGTDTQYF

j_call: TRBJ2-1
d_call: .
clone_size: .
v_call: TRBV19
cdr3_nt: TGTGCCACCACAGGGACACATCACAATGAGCAGTTCTTC
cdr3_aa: CATTGTHHNEQFF

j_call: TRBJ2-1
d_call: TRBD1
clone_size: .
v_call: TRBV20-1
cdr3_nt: TGCAGTCCAGGGGGCTCGTCCCAGTTCTTC
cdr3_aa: CSPGGSSQFF